The 21 T cell receptor beta chains below were found in one sample sequenced in a study of blood T cell repertoires in COVID-19. Profiled with immunoSEQ multiplex PCR; TCRdb holds only in-frame clones, not every one. This table holds about 37,000 clones, 89% found once. The source material was peripheral blood. Receptors were obtained from a human donor in a cohort sampled during active COVID-19.

The chain joins TRBV18 to TRBJ2-7; D is ambiguous. Trimming shortened V by 3 bases and J by 2 bases, and 2 bases separated the two germline ends. This CDR3 is 11 amino acids long. The germline V gene has CDR1 KGHSH and CDR2 LQKENI. CDR3 loop: CASSPAYEQYF. The CDR3, as DNA: TGTGCCAGCTCACCCGCCTACGAGCAGTACTTC.

The V gene is TRBV12-3 or TRBV12-4, the J gene TRBJ1-1, with D uncertain. This CDR3 spans 13 amino acids. The ends were cut back, 2 bases at V and 5 bases at J, with 9 bases in the middle. The DNA for the CDR3 is TGTGCCAGCAGTTTAACCCAACGGACTGAAGCTTTCTTT. As protein: CASSLTQRTEAFF.

V and J are TRBV10-3 and TRBJ2-7, with D perhaps matching TRBD2 (7 bases). This CDR3 contains 12 residues. The germline V gene has CDR1 ENHRY and CDR2 SYGVKD. V was shortened by 4 bases and J by 6 bases, with 10 bases between the two germline ends. For the CDR3, the DNA is TGTGCCATCAGTGTCGGGGGGCGCGAGCAGTACTTC. It codes for CAISVGGREQYF.

V usage is TRBV7-2 and J usage is TRBJ1-2; D remains ambiguous. V lost 7 bases, J lost 4 bases, and 7 bases lay in between. CDR1 is SGHTA and CDR2 is FQGNSA in the germline V gene. This CDR3 has 11 residues. The CDR3 spells CASTQVYGYTF. Here the CDR3 DNA reads TGTGCCAGCACCCAGGTCTATGGCTACACCTTC. The complete variable domain, with remaining parts taken from reference TRBV7-2 and TRBJ1-2, reads GAGVSQSPSNKVTEKGKDVELRCDPISGHTALYWYRQSLGQGLEFLIYFQGNSAPDKSGLPSDRFSAERTGGSVSTLTIQRTQQEDSAVYLCASTQVYGYTFGSGTRLTVV.

The rearrangement uses TRBV3-1 (or the pseudogene TRBV3-2) and TRBJ1-2; D perhaps matches TRBD1 (5 bases). V lost 4 bases, J lost 4 bases, and 13 bases lay in between. CDR3 length: 14 residues. Germline CDR1 reads LGHDT; CDR2 reads YNNKEL (reference sequence). DNA of the CDR3: TGTGCCAGCAGCCGGGGCCCGGGTCCCTATGGCTACACCTTC. This sequence encodes CASSRGPGPYGYTF.

The J gene is TRBJ2-5, the V gene TRBV6-2 or TRBV6-3; 7 bases match TRBD1. Trimming at V came to 6 bases and at J to 9 bases, leaving 10 bases not matched to a gene. This CDR3 region has 13 residues. The germline V gene has CDR1 MNHEY and CDR2 SVGEGT. CDR3 bases: TGTGCCAGCAGCCCAGGACAGGATGGGGCCCAGTACTTC. This sequence encodes CASSPGQDGAQYF.

The gene calls are TRBV11-2 and TRBJ2-3, with TRBD2 matching 8 bases. V trimming: 4 bases; J trimming: 4 bases; junction bases outside the gene matches: 7. Germline CDR1 reads SGHAT; CDR2 reads FQNNGV. The CDR3 spans 15 residues. In DNA, the CDR3 is TGTGCCAGCAGCTCCAGCGGGAGTTCCCCAGATACGCAGTATTTT. Amino acid sequence: CASSSSGSSPDTQYF.

V and J are TRBV5-1 and TRBJ2-7; 7 bases align to TRBD1. The CDR3 is 14 residues long. V was pared by 0 bases and J by 2 bases, with 2 bases of the junction left unmatched. Germline-derived CDR1 and CDR2 are SGHRS and YFSETQ. In nucleotides, the CDR3 is TGCGCCAGCAGCTTGGGCCAGGGGGCCTACGAGCAGTACTTC. Its protein is CASSLGQGAYEQYF.

The chain recombines TRBV18 with TRBJ1-2; 7 positions match TRBD1. V trimming: 3 bases; J trimming: 8 bases; junction bases outside the gene matches: 12. The CDR3 loop spans 15 amino acids. Germline loops: CDR1 KGHSH, CDR2 LQKENI. This CDR3 reads CASSPSPLTGDGYTF. DNA for the CDR3: TGTGCCAGCTCACCTTCCCCGCTAACAGGGGACGGCTACACCTTC. Filled out from reference TRBV18 and TRBJ1-2, the complete variable domain reads NAGVMQNPRHLVRRRGQEARLRCSPMKGHSHVYWYRQLPEEGLKFMVYLQKENIIDESGMPKERFSAEFPKEGPSILRIQQVVRGDSAAYFCASSPSPLTGDGYTFGSGTRLTVV.

This sequence joins TRBV9 and TRBJ1-5, with D maybe TRBD1 (5 bases). Trimming pared 0 bases from V and 7 bases from J, leaving 14 bases between. CDR1 SGDLS and CDR2 YYNGEE come from the germline V gene. The CDR3 has 15 amino acids. As DNA, the CDR3 is TGTGCCAGCAGCGTAGGGGGGGGTAGCGGGCAGCCCCAGCATTTT. Protein sequence: CASSVGGGSGQPQHF.

The chain has TRBV29-1 and TRBJ1-4, with D unclear. Trimming removed 2 bases at V and 0 bases at J, with 7 bases between. CDR1 and CDR2 from the germline V gene are SQVTM and ANQGSEA. The CDR3 sequence is 14 residues long. The CDR3 DNA reads TGCAGCGTTGAATGGGCTGCAACTAATGAAAAACTGTTTTTT. Translating it yields CSVEWAATNEKLFF.

The chain joins TRBV6-5 to TRBJ1-1, with TRBD1 matching 7 bases. V was clipped by 6 bases and J by 1 base; unmatched bases: 5. Per germline, CDR1 MNHEY and CDR2 SVGAGI. The CDR3 sequence is 14 residues long. In DNA form, the CDR3 reads TGTGCCAGCAGCCTAGGGGGCTCGAACACTGAAGCTTTCTTT. This sequence encodes CASSLGGSNTEAFF.

The chain joins TRBV4-1 to TRBJ1-1, with D maybe TRBD1 (5 bases). The germline V gene has CDR1 MGHRA and CDR2 YSYEKL. V was pared by 0 bases and J by 0 bases, with 8 bases between. This CDR3 comprises 15 residues. The CDR3 DNA is TGCGCCAGCAGCCAAGAAGCGGGGGTGAACACTGAAGCTTTCTTT. Translated: CASSQEAGVNTEAFF.

This chain uses TRBV4-1 with TRBJ1-5; no clear D. V was cut by 0 bases and J by 0 bases, with 9 bases left in between. This CDR3 region has 16 residues. Germline lookup yields CDR1 MGHRA and CDR2 YSYEKL. CDR3 nucleotide sequence: TGCGCCAGCAGCCAAGATGCCACAGCTAGCAATCAGCCCCAGCATTTT. This translates into CASSQDATASNQPQHF.

The chain has TRBV30 and TRBJ2-1; unclear D gene. Trimming shortened V by 1 base and J by 1 base, and 5 bases separated the two germline ends. This CDR3 is built from 13 residues. Germline V lookup: CDR1 GTSNPN, CDR2 SVGIG (reference sequence). The CDR3: CAWSASSYNEQFF. DNA for the CDR3: TGTGCCTGGAGTGCGTCGTCCTACAATGAGCAGTTCTTC. The entire variable domain, with the rest obtained from reference TRBV30 and TRBJ2-1, is as follows: SQTIHQWPATLVQPVGSPLSLECTVEGTSNPNLYWYRQAAGRGLQLLFYSVGIGQISSEVPQNLSASRPQDRQFILSSKKLLLSDSGFYLCAWSASSYNEQFFGPGTRLTVL.

The chain couples TRBV10-2 to TRBJ1-1, with a weak D call TRBD1 (5 bases). CDR1 WSHSY and CDR2 SAAADI come from the germline V gene. Trimming took off 6 bases at V and 6 bases at J, with 11 bases between the two ends. The CDR3 has 12 residues. CDR3 in amino acids: CASRAGWAEAFF. The CDR3 DNA is TGCGCCAGCAGAGCAGGGTGGGCTGAAGCTTTCTTT.

The J gene is TRBJ1-2, the V gene TRBV5-1, with TRBD1 matching over 7 bases. Per germline, CDR1 SGHRS and CDR2 YFSETQ. J was trimmed by 7 bases and V by 3 bases; bases with no gene match: 6. CDR3 length: 13 residues. CDR3 sequence (DNA): TGCGCCAGCAGCTCGGGACAGTTATTTGGCTACACCTTC. Its protein product is CASSSGQLFGYTF.

The rearrangement links TRBV24-1 to TRBJ2-6, with 8 bases lining up with TRBD2. The length of the CDR3 is 17 residues. With 7 bases clipped from V and 2 bases from J, the junction kept 9 bases outside the gene matches. Germline CDR1 is KGHDR and CDR2 is SFDVKD. In DNA, the CDR3 is TGTGCCACCAGCGCGGGGGGAGGTGAACCTGGGGCCAACGTCCTGACTTTC. It is translated as CATSAGGGEPGANVLTF.

The chain joins TRBV29-1 to TRBJ2-3, with TRBD2 matching over 7 bases. Germline V gives CDR1 SQVTM, CDR2 ANQGSEA. After removal of 4 bases from V and 3 bases from J, the junction contained 7 bases not matched to a gene. The CDR3 is 14 residues long. The CDR3 spells CSVVGGVGTDTQYF. In nucleotides, the CDR3 is TGCAGCGTTGTGGGGGGGGTTGGGACAGATACGCAGTATTTT.

Here the CDR3 reads CASSVTGGEGSPLHF. CDR3 bases: TGTGCCAGCAGCGTGACAGGGGGCGAGGGTTCACCCCTCCACTTT. The chain has TRBV9 and TRBJ1-6; TRBD1 agrees at 10 bases. J lost 9 bases, V lost 2 bases, and 5 bases had no gene match. The V gene's germline CDR1 is SGDLS and CDR2 YYNGEE. The CDR3 sequence is 15 residues long.

CDR3 loop: CASSPIGLAEAFF. As DNA, the CDR3 is TGTGCCAGCAGCCCGATAGGACTAGCTGAAGCTTTCTTT. V gene TRBV7-2 combines with J gene TRBJ1-1; D not certain. The CDR3 is 13 residues long. The V gene lost 5 bases and the J gene lost 6 bases, with 13 bases spanning the gap. Germline loops: CDR1 SGHTA, CDR2 FQGNSA. Based on the CDR3 plus reference TRBV7-2 and TRBJ1-1, the full variable domain is GAGVSQSPSNKVTEKGKDVELRCDPISGHTALYWYRQSLGQGLEFLIYFQGNSAPDKSGLPSDRFSAERTGGSVSTLTIQRTQQEDSAVYLCASSPIGLAEAFFGQGTRLTVV.